This TCR beta chain was recovered during a study of T cell responses to AZD1222 COVID-19 vaccine. This CDR3 spans 15 amino acids. Deletions cut 3 bases from V and 0 bases from J, with 9 bases between. The V gene's germline CDR1 is MNHNS and CDR2 SASEGT. Profiled with immunoSEQ multiplex PCR; TCRdb holds only in-frame clones, not every one. The sample holds 150,000 to 250,000 clones, just over 90% seen once. The source was peripheral blood, collected 28 days after the second AZD1222 dose. The receptor comes from an adult who received the AZD1222 COVID-19 vaccine. The J gene is TRBJ2-1, the V gene TRBV6-1; D uncertain. For the CDR3, the DNA is TGTGCCAGCAGTGAGCGTCCAAACTCCTACAATGAGCAGTTCTTC. Residues: CASSERPNSYNEQFF.